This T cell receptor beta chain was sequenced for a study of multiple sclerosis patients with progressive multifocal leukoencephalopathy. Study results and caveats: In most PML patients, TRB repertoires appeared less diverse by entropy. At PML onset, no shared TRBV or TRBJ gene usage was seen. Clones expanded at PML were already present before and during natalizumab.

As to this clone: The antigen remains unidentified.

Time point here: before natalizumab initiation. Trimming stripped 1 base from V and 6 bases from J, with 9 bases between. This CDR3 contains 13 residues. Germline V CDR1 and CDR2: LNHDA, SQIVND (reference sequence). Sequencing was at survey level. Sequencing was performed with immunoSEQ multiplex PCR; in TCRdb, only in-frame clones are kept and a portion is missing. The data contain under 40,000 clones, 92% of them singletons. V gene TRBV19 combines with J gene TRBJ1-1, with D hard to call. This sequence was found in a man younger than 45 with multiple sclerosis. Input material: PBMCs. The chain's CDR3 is CASSIGEWAEAFF. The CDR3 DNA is TGTGCCAGTAGTATAGGAGAGTGGGCTGAAGCTTTCTTT.